This TCR beta chain was identified during a study of low-dose radiotherapy and immunotherapy resistance in tumors (dated by TCRdb to 2021 to 2024). A note on the overall study: In Cohort 1, 0.5 Gy per fraction was delivered every 2 weeks, and a total PTV dose of 6.5 Gy was prescribed. Cohort 2 received 1 Gy per fraction every two weeks, with a total of 13 Gy over 26 weeks. Patients were given nivolumab as a 240 mg flat dose every two weeks and ipilimumab at 1 mg/kg every six weeks, with both drugs delivered intravenously. Every two weeks, patients got intravenous cyclophosphamide at 200 mg/m2, given one day ahead of each radiation and immunotherapy administration. Starting on cycle 1 day 1, patients took 300 mg of aspirin by mouth once a day for four cycles. Randomization of trial participants into treatment groups was not performed. The translational analysis covered eight patients: three from the first dose cohort and the first five from the second dose cohort.

Per the germline V gene, LGHNA is the CDR1 and YNFKEQ is the CDR2. Trimming accounts for 0 bases at V and 4 bases at J, while the number of junction bases matched to no gene is 7. The CDR3 runs 16 residues from the cysteine to the phenylalanine. Only the CDR3 portion is preserved as DNA: 48 bases, with reading frame beginning at the first base. In this sample, this clonotype turned up many times. Its antigen has not been determined. No much larger clonotype is one base removed from it; base qualities were not supplied. Sequencing was carried out with an Illumina HiSeq 2500. To make first-strand cDNA, Superscript III was used along with a set of TRAV- and TRBV-specific primers so that both the TCRalpha and TCRbeta chains were covered. TCRs were amplified with Phusion for around 21 PCR cycles, with a constant-region primer paired with the adapter attached to the V primers. The MessageAmp II aRNA Amplification Kit was used to amplify the isolated mRNA, with in vitro transcription run for about 15 hours at 37 degrees C. The Dynabeads mRNA DIRECT Purification Kit was used to isolate mRNA for TCR sequencing. A second roughly 25-cycle Phusion PCR added indexed Illumina adapters, and products were purified with AMPure XP beads. The original pipeline was this. Using custom Perl scripts, TCR sequences encoding the same protein were pooled, out-of-frame sequences were removed, and the abundance of each clonotype was computed. Any TCR sequence supported by only a single read was excluded from analysis. Shannon entropy, Gini index, clonality, richness, and the frequency of TCRs shared between repertoires were included as repertoire metrics. TCRdb reran the public reads through fastp at Q25 and MiXCR, keeping productive beta chains. CDR3 protein duplicates are merged, each entry listing the most common genes and DNA. TCRdb's processing, not the authors', yielded these V and J calls. In this sample the table shows 75,000 to 95,000 distinct CDR3 sequences, approximately 19% of which occur a single time. In total, the top ten clones hold 5% to 7% of the sample.

In the paper's terms, the time point label means: before trial treatment. The donors came from RACIN, which was a single-arm phase I dose-escalation trial that paired nivolumab and ipilimumab with aspirin, low-dose cyclophosphamide and low-dose radiotherapy. Patients were eligible if they had advanced solid tumors that were TIL-negative. The source of this sequence is a male donor with prostate cancer. Sequencing used PBMCs, obtained before treatment. This chain joins TRBV4-2 to TRBJ2-7; TRBD1 agrees with 9 junctional bases. The CDR3 amino acid sequence is: CASSQDHGTGLYEQYF. The nucleotides read TGTGCCAGCAGCCAAGATCACGGGACAGGGCTTTACGAGCAGTACTTC.